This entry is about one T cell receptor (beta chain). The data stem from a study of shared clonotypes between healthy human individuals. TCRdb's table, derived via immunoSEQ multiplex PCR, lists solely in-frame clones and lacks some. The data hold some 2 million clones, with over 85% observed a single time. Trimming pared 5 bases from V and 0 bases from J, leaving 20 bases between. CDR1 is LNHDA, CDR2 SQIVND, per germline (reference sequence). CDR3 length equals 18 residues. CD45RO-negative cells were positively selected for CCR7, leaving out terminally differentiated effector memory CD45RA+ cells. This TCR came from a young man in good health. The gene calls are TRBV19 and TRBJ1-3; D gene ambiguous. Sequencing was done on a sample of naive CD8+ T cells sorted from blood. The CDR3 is CASSPPAREWHSGNTIYF. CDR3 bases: TGTGCCAGTAGTCCACCCGCCCGAGAGTGGCACTCTGGAAACACCATATATTTT.